These 27 T cell receptor beta chains were all obtained from the same sample, sequenced in a study of blood T cell repertoires in COVID-19. Clones were read by immunoSEQ multiplex PCR, and TCRdb kept only the in-frame ones, dropping some. The sample carries around 150,000 clones, about 84% recorded once. The specimen was peripheral blood. These receptors were taken from a woman aged 80 or over in a cohort sampled during active or convalescent COVID-19.

V and J are TRBV5-6 and TRBJ2-7; perhaps TRBD2 as D (7 bases). The germline V gene has CDR1 SGHDT and CDR2 YYEEEE. CDR3 length: 14 residues. V shed 7 bases and J shed 2 bases, with 16 bases lying between them. CDR3 DNA: TGTGCCAGCCGGGGTAGGGGGAGGGCCTACGAGCAGTACGTC. Translated, it gives CASRGRGRAYEQYV.

The chain is built from TRBV27 and TRBJ1-2, with 9 bases lining up with TRBD1. The CDR3 consists of 17 residues. Germline lookup yields CDR1 MNHEY and CDR2 SMNVEV (reference sequence). Trimming took 4 bases from V and 3 from J; bases not matched to a gene: 12. In DNA form, the CDR3 reads TGTGCCAGCAGTTCAATACAGGGGGCGCAACGTTACTATGGCTACACCTTC. Translated: CASSSIQGAQRYYGYTF.

The rearrangement joins TRBV6-1 to TRBJ2-2, with D unclear. V gave up 0 bases and J gave up 1 base, with 6 bases separating them. The CDR3 has 15 residues. Germline V gene data show CDR1 as MNHNS and CDR2 as SASEGT. The CDR3 sequence is CASSEARMNTGELFF. In DNA, the CDR3 is TGTGCCAGCAGTGAAGCCAGAATGAACACCGGGGAGCTGTTTTTT.

The V gene is TRBV27, the J gene TRBJ2-7; a weak D match, TRBD2 (7 bases). This CDR3 contains 15 residues. Germline CDR1 and CDR2: MNHEY and SMNVEV (reference sequence). Trimming pared 4 bases from V and 6 bases from J, leaving 19 bases between. CDR3 loop: CASSYEGGPCPEQYV. CDR3 bases: TGTGCCAGCAGTTACGAGGGGGGGCCATGTCCCGAGCAGTACGTC.

This chain uses TRBV7-3 with TRBJ1-1; no clear D. This CDR3 is 14 amino acids long. Trimming took 1 base from V and 0 from J, leaving 6 bases between them. Germline-derived CDR1 and CDR2 are SGHTA and FQGTGA. In DNA, the CDR3 is TGTGCCAGCAGCTTAATACGGTTGAACACTGAAGCTTTCTTT. Amino acids: CASSLIRLNTEAFF. Full variable domain (outside the CDR3, taken from reference TRBV7-3 and TRBJ1-1): GAGVSQTPSNKVTEKGKYVELRCDPISGHTALYWYRQSLGQGPEFLIYFQGTGAADDSGLPNDRFFAVRPEGSVSTLKIQRTERGDSAVYLCASSLIRLNTEAFFGQGTRLTVV.

In this sample, this clone turned up once. The chain couples TRBV5-1 to TRBJ2-3; TRBD1 agrees at 8 bases. The V and J ends lost 0 bases and 4 bases, in that order; junction bases with no gene match: 4. This CDR3 spans 15 amino acids. CDR1 SGHRS and CDR2 YFSETQ come from the germline V gene. CDR3 sequence: CASSLVPGQADTQYF. The CDR3 DNA reads TGCGCCAGCAGCTTGGTGCCGGGACAGGCAGATACGCAGTATTTT.

The gene calls are TRBV21-1 and TRBJ2-7; the D call TRBD2 from the table was never checked on the DNA. TRBV21-1 is a known pseudogene. The CDR3 runs to 15 residues. The CDR3 loop reads CASSGGLFLVYEQYF. CDR3 nucleotide sequence: TGTGCCAGCAGCGGAGGACTGTTTTTAGTGTACGAGCAGTACTTC.

The chain employs TRBV19 and TRBJ2-1, with TRBD1 matching 7 bases. After removal of 3 bases from V and 12 bases from J, the junction contained 8 bases not matched to a gene. CDR3 size: 13 residues. The germline V gene encodes CDR1 LNHDA and CDR2 SQIVND (reference sequence). The CDR3 reads CASSISTGPGQFF. The CDR3 DNA follows: TGTGCCAGTAGTATCTCGACAGGGCCTGGGCAGTTCTTC.

The chain uses TRBV2 and TRBJ2-5; TRBD2 agrees at 7 bases. CDR1 SNHLY and CDR2 FYNNEI come from the germline V gene. The CDR3 consists of 13 residues. V lost 5 bases, J lost 9 bases, and 9 bases stayed unmatched. CDR3 protein: CASSLGLRGSQYF. In DNA, the CDR3 is TGTGCCAGCAGTTTGGGACTACGGGGGTCCCAGTACTTC.

This chain connects TRBV6-5 to TRBJ1-2; the match to TRBD1 covers 7 bases. Germline V gene sequence: CDR1 MNHEY, CDR2 SVGAGI. CDR3 length: 14 residues. Trimming cost V 6 bases and J 4 bases; bases outside gene matches: 8. In DNA, the CDR3 is TGTGCCAGCAGAGACAGGGTGCGGTCCTATGGCTACACCTTC. This codes for CASRDRVRSYGYTF.

The chain links TRBV30 to TRBJ1-5; 9 bases fit TRBD1. The germline V gene encodes CDR1 GTSNPN and CDR2 SVGIG (reference sequence). This CDR3 comprises 12 residues. V lost 3 bases and J lost 6; bases outside the gene matches: 0. As DNA, the CDR3 is TGTGCCTGGAGGACAGGGGGTCAGCCCCAGCATTTT. Translation gives CAWRTGGQPQHF.

Only a few counts were recorded for this clone. V gene TRBV5-1 combines with J gene TRBJ1-1; 9 nucleotides align to TRBD1. Unmatched junction bases numbered 3, after V lost 5 bases and J lost 1 base. In germline, CDR1 is SGHRS, CDR2 YFSETQ. CDR3 length: 14 amino acids. The CDR3 spells CASRGTGTNTEAFF. The CDR3 bases are TGCGCCAGCAGGGGGACAGGGACGAACACTGAAGCTTTCTTT.

The genes are TRBV7-8 and TRBJ2-7, with 7 positions matching TRBD2. The CDR3 has 14 residues. Germline V gene lookup returns CDR1 SGHVS and CDR2 FQNEAQ. V lost 2 bases to trimming and J lost 3 bases; unmatched junction nucleotides: 4. The CDR3 region is CASSLMRDYYEQYV. The CDR3 nucleotides read TGTGCCAGCAGCTTAATGAGGGACTACTACGAGCAGTACGTC.

The V call is TRBV7-8, the J call TRBJ2-1; D not certain. The V and J ends lost 1 base and 8 bases respectively, with 12 bases between them. Germline CDR1 SGHVS, CDR2 FQNEAQ. There are 14 residues in the CDR3. The CDR3 spells CASSLEEVYDEQFF. The CDR3 nucleotides read TGTGCCAGCAGCTTAGAAGAGGTTTACGATGAGCAGTTCTTC.

The chain is built from TRBV28 and TRBJ1-1, with D unclear. The CDR3 runs 13 residues. V lost 6 bases and J 1 base, leaving 9 bases between the germline ends. Germline CDR1 and CDR2: MDHEN and SYDVKM. The CDR3 DNA follows: TGTGCCAGCAGCCACAGCCCGAACACTGAAGCTTTCTTT. This codes for CASSHSPNTEAFF.

This chain links TRBV7-2 with TRBJ2-3; 11 positions match TRBD2. Trimming at V came to 1 base and at J to 2 bases, leaving 8 bases not matched to a gene. Germline loops: CDR1 SGHTA, CDR2 FQGNSA. This CDR3 comprises 18 residues. The CDR3 loop is CASSLGVAGGPYTDTQYF. The CDR3 nucleotides are TGTGCCAGCAGCTTAGGAGTAGCGGGGGGGCCCTACACAGATACGCAGTATTTT. Together with reference TRBV7-2 and TRBJ2-3, the CDR3 gives the full variable domain: GAGVSQSPSNKVTEKGKDVELRCDPISGHTALYWYRQSLGQGLEFLIYFQGNSAPDKSGLPSDRFSAERTGGSVSTLTIQRTQQEDSAVYLCASSLGVAGGPYTDTQYFGPGTRLTVL.

V and J are TRBV6-5 and TRBJ2-1; 10 bases are a match to TRBD1. Germline V gene sequence: CDR1 MNHEY, CDR2 SVGAGI. V shed 2 bases, J shed 4 bases, and the junction held 5 bases outside the gene matches. The CDR3 contains 16 residues. In nucleotides, the CDR3 is TGTGCCAGCAGTTACGGCGGGACAGGGGCATACAATGAGCAGTTCTTC. Translated, it gives CASSYGGTGAYNEQFF.

This chain joins TRBV20-1 and TRBJ2-5, with a possible D match to TRBD1 (6 bases). This CDR3 region has 12 residues. The V gene's germline CDR1 is DFQATT and CDR2 SNEGSKA (reference sequence). V shed 3 bases and J shed 3 bases, with 8 bases lying between them. In DNA, the CDR3 is TGCAGTGCTAGTTACAGGGAAGAGACCCAGTACTTC. Translation gives CSASYREETQYF.

The V and J genes are TRBV7-3 and TRBJ2-7, with 8 bases aligning to TRBD1. Germline V lookup: CDR1 SGHTA, CDR2 FQGTGA. The V gene end was trimmed by 5 bases and the J gene end by 6 bases; junction bases not matched to a gene: 6. This CDR3 comprises 13 residues. DNA for the CDR3: TGTGCCAGCAGCGCGACAGGGGTTGGCGAGCAGTACTTC. Amino acid sequence: CASSATGVGEQYF.

The chain uses TRBV19 and TRBJ2-3, with D perhaps TRBD2 (7 bases). Germline V gene data show CDR1 as LNHDA and CDR2 as SQIVND (reference sequence). V lost 1 base, J lost 4 bases, and 18 bases lay in between. This CDR3 has 17 residues. The CDR3 coding sequence is TGTGCCAGTAGTATAGCGGGGGGCCCCCGGTTCCCAGATACGCAGTATTTT. Translating gives CASSIAGGPRFPDTQYF.

The chain recombines TRBV29-1 with TRBJ1-1; D is possibly TRBD1 (5 bases). CDR3 length: 13 residues. Germline values: CDR1 SQVTM, CDR2 ANQGSEA. V lost 6 bases and J lost 6, with 17 bases in between. DNA for the CDR3: TGCAGCGTCACCCGGGGGGGTTACTCTGAAGCTTTCTTT. Translated, it gives CSVTRGGYSEAFF.

This clone turned up a few times. The rearrangement joins TRBV2 to TRBJ2-7; no clear D. V was pared by 4 bases and J by 3 bases, with 7 bases between. The CDR3 loop spans 12 amino acids. CDR1 is SNHLY, CDR2 FYNNEI, per germline. The CDR3 DNA sequence: TGTGCCAGCAGTGTGGGCATCTACGAGCAGTACTTC. Translated: CASSVGIYEQYF.

The rearrangement uses TRBV19 and TRBJ2-1, with D perhaps TRBD1 (5 bases). The CDR3 spans 14 residues. In germline, CDR1 is LNHDA, CDR2 SQIVND (reference sequence). V lost 5 bases and J lost 2, with 10 bases in between. The DNA of the CDR3 is TGTGCCAGTAGTCAAGAAGGGGCCTACAATGAGCAGTTCTTC. Its protein product is CASSQEGAYNEQFF. Complete variable domain (other parts from reference TRBV19 and TRBJ2-1): DGGITQSPKYLFRKEGQNVTLSCEQNLNHDAMYWYRQDPGQGLRLIYYSQIVNDFQKGDIAEGYSVSREKKESFPLTVTSAQKNPTAFYLCASSQEGAYNEQFFGPGTRLTVL.

The chain recombines TRBV3-1 (or the pseudogene TRBV3-2) with TRBJ2-7, with 12 bases that match TRBD2. V shed 2 bases, J shed 2 bases, and the junction held 1 base outside the gene matches. The CDR3 loop spans 15 amino acids. Germline values: CDR1 LGHDT, CDR2 YNNKEL (reference sequence). CDR3 region: CASSQWTSGAYEQYF. In nucleotides, the CDR3 is TGTGCCAGCAGCCAATGGACTAGCGGGGCCTACGAGCAGTACTTC.

The genes are TRBV7-2 and TRBJ2-7; TRBD1 is a possible D gene (5 bases). CDR1 SGHTA and CDR2 FQGNSA come from the germline V gene. Trimming shortened V by 5 bases and J by 4 bases, and 12 bases separated the two germline ends. This CDR3 is 13 amino acids long. CDR3 sequence (DNA): TGTGCCAGCAGCCCCCGATCAGGGTACGAGCAGTACGTC. Its translation: CASSPRSGYEQYV.

The chain links TRBV19 to TRBJ2-5; 8 bases map to TRBD2. V lost 1 base, J lost 2 bases, and 12 bases stayed unmatched. Germline V CDR1 and CDR2: LNHDA, SQIVND (reference sequence). CDR3 size: 18 residues. The CDR3 DNA follows: TGTGCCAGTAGTATAGCTTTTAGGGCGGGGGGAGATCAAGAGACCCAGTACTTC. This encodes CASSIAFRAGGDQETQYF.

The gene calls are TRBV28 and TRBJ2-2; 7 nucleotides match TRBD1. The J segment lost 2 bases and the V segment lost 8 bases, leaving 5 bases of the junction unmatched. From germline, CDR1 is MDHEN and CDR2 SYDVKM. The CDR3 runs 14 residues. CDR3 sequence: CASHRTGNTGELFF. DNA of the CDR3: TGTGCCAGCCATCGGACAGGCAACACCGGGGAGCTGTTTTTT. Full variable domain (rest looked up from reference TRBV28 and TRBJ2-2): DVKVTQSSRYLVKRTGEKVFLECVQDMDHENMFWYRQDPGLGLRLIYFSYDVKMKEKGDIPEGYSVSREKKERFSLILESASTNQTSMYLCASHRTGNTGELFFGEGSRLTVL.